The 22 T cell receptor beta chains given below trace back to one sample, sequenced in a study of blood T cell repertoires in COVID-19. TCRdb's table, derived via immunoSEQ multiplex PCR, lists solely in-frame clones and lacks some. Among 100,000 or so clones listed, around nine tenths were seen once. Sequenced material: peripheral blood. Receptors were obtained from a human donor in a cohort sampled during active COVID-19.

V gene TRBV29-1 combines with J gene TRBJ1-2; 8 bases are a match to TRBD1. Trimming at V came to 2 bases and at J to 7 bases, leaving 9 bases not matched to a gene. The CDR3 consists of 14 residues. The germline V gene has CDR1 SQVTM and CDR2 ANQGSEA. The CDR3 DNA reads as TGCAGCGTTGAATTTGCCAGGGGGCGGCCTGGCTACACCTTC. This codes for CSVEFARGRPGYTF.

This chain joins TRBV3-1 (or the pseudogene TRBV3-2) and TRBJ2-7; tentatively, D is TRBD1 (6 bases). Per the germline V gene, CDR1 is LGHDT and CDR2 is YNNKEL (reference sequence). Trimming removed 5 bases at V and 7 bases at J, with 15 bases between. The CDR3 loop spans 13 amino acids. The CDR3 here is CASSASQGWEQYF. The CDR3 bases are TGTGCCAGCAGCGCCAGTCAGGGGTGGGAGCAGTACTTC.

CDR3 nucleotide sequence: TGTGCCAGCGATGGGACAACCCCTGGATATAACTATGGCTACACCTTC. Translation: CASDGTTPGYNYGYTF. The chain recombines TRBV28 with TRBJ1-2; a possible D gene is TRBD1 (6 bases). Deletions cut 8 bases from V and 1 base from J, with 20 bases between. This CDR3 comprises 16 residues. Per germline, CDR1 MDHEN and CDR2 SYDVKM.

The chain carries TRBV12-3 or TRBV12-4 and TRBJ2-5; D is undetermined. With 6 bases removed from V and 5 bases from J, the gap between germline ends came to 13 bases. This CDR3 is 13 amino acids long. The CDR3 here is CASRTDIVETQYF. For the CDR3, the DNA is TGTGCCAGCAGGACCGACATAGTTGAGACCCAGTACTTC.

This rearrangement joins TRBV7-2 to TRBJ2-2, with D unresolved. Trimming removed 3 bases at V and 1 base at J, with 6 bases between. There are 14 residues in the CDR3. CDR1 and CDR2 (germline): SGHTA, FQGNSA. The CDR3: CASSLRRNTGELFF. CDR3 in DNA: TGTGCCAGCAGCTTGCGGCGGAACACCGGGGAGCTGTTTTTT.

The J gene is TRBJ2-7, the V gene TRBV27; 10 nucleotides agree with TRBD1. The CDR3 sequence is 12 residues long. With V trimmed by 7 bases and J by 9 bases, 6 bases remained unmatched. Germline CDR1 and CDR2: MNHEY and SMNVEV (reference sequence). CDR3: CASKRTGGVQYF. The CDR3 DNA is TGTGCCAGCAAGAGGACAGGGGGAGTGCAGTACTTC.

This chain connects TRBV6-5 to TRBJ1-2, with 7 bases fitting TRBD1. Germline CDR1 and CDR2: MNHEY and SVGAGI. There are 15 residues in the CDR3. J lost 3 bases, V lost 5 bases, and 9 bases had no gene match. The CDR3 nucleotides read TGTGCCAGCAGTCACCGGGACAGAGGAGACTATGGCTACACCTTC. Translation gives CASSHRDRGDYGYTF.

CDR3: CASSWAGLAGEGEQFF. CDR3 nucleotide sequence: TGTGCCAGCAGTTGGGCGGGACTAGCGGGAGAAGGCGAGCAGTTCTTC. The chain has TRBV6-2 or TRBV6-3 and TRBJ2-1; the match to TRBD2 covers 14 bases. CDR1 is MNHEY, CDR2 SVGEGT, per germline. Trimming cost V 4 bases and J 10 bases; bases outside gene matches: 9. CDR3 size: 16 residues.

J is TRBJ2-1 and V is TRBV19; 11 bases line up with TRBD1. The CDR3 runs 17 residues. In germline, CDR1 is LNHDA, CDR2 SQIVND (reference sequence). V shed 3 bases and J 3 bases; nucleotides not matched to a gene: 7. This CDR3 reads CASSILGQGDDYNEQFF. CDR3 in DNA: TGTGCCAGTAGTATTCTGGGACAGGGGGATGACTACAATGAGCAGTTCTTC.

This chain connects TRBV19 to TRBJ2-3; 8 bases map to TRBD2. The V gene end was trimmed by 5 bases and the J gene end by 5 bases; junction bases not matched to a gene: 9. Germline V gene lookup returns CDR1 LNHDA and CDR2 SQIVND (reference sequence). The CDR3 extends over 15 amino acids. The CDR3: CASSQEREREDTQYF. The CDR3 DNA reads as TGTGCCAGTAGTCAGGAGCGGGAGAGGGAAGATACGCAGTATTTT.

V gene TRBV11-2 combines with J gene TRBJ2-2; 7 positions agree with TRBD1. CDR3 length equals 15 residues. V gave up 5 bases and J gave up 4 bases; unmatched junction bases: 7. The germline V gene encodes CDR1 SGHAT and CDR2 FQNNGV. The CDR3: CASSTRQGATGELFF. DNA of the CDR3: TGTGCCAGCAGCACCCGACAGGGTGCCACCGGGGAGCTGTTTTTT.

This clone was seen a single time. The chain couples TRBV7-9 to TRBJ2-7; D perhaps matches TRBD2 (5 bases). With 4 bases removed from V and 5 bases from J, the gap between germline ends came to 21 bases. This CDR3 spans 16 amino acids. CDR1 is SEHNR, CDR2 FQNEAQ, per germline (reference sequence). The CDR3 spells CASSSEVRRRDHEQYF. The CDR3, as DNA: TGTGCCAGCAGCTCGGAGGTCCGCCGTCGAGACCACGAGCAGTACTTC.

The V gene is TRBV6-1, the J gene TRBJ2-7; 9 positions agree with TRBD1. V lost 3 bases, J lost 2 bases, and 11 bases stayed unmatched. The CDR3 length is 17 residues. Germline V gene sequence: CDR1 MNHNS, CDR2 SASEGT. This CDR3 is CASSDFPTGGSTYEQYF. The CDR3 region has the DNA TGTGCCAGCAGTGACTTCCCAACAGGGGGCTCCACCTACGAGCAGTACTTC.

The chain couples TRBV7-6 to TRBJ2-7; 8 bases fit TRBD2. Trimming at V came to 6 bases and at J to 4 bases, leaving 8 bases not matched to a gene. Germline V gene lookup returns CDR1 SGHVS and CDR2 FNYEAQ. The CDR3 is 14 residues long. The CDR3 DNA follows: TGTGCCAGCAGTTTTAGCGGGGATACATACGAGCAGTACTTC. Its translation is CASSFSGDTYEQYF.

This rearrangement joins TRBV5-4 to TRBJ2-1; 8 bases map to TRBD1. With V trimmed by 4 bases and J by 6 bases, 6 bases remained unmatched. This CDR3 has 14 residues. CDR1 SGHNT and CDR2 YYREEE come from the germline V gene (reference sequence). In DNA form, the CDR3 reads TGTGCCAGCAGCCCGGGACAGGTAGCCAATGAGCAGTTCTTC. Protein product: CASSPGQVANEQFF.

The chain has TRBV4-2 and TRBJ2-7, with D perhaps TRBD2 (6 bases). Germline V gives CDR1 LGHNA, CDR2 YNFKEQ. V was clipped by 0 bases and J by 0 bases, with 12 bases between them. There are 16 residues in the CDR3. CDR3 amino acids: CASSQESGRSSYEQYF. In DNA, the CDR3 is TGTGCCAGCAGCCAAGAGAGCGGGCGAAGCTCCTACGAGCAGTACTTC.

This clone was counted many times. The chain recombines TRBV5-1 with TRBJ1-3; D may be TRBD1 (6 bases). V was clipped by 0 bases and J by 4 bases, with 8 bases between them. This CDR3 has 14 residues. Per germline, CDR1 SGHRS and CDR2 YFSETQ. In DNA, the CDR3 is TGCGCCAGCAGCTTGGAACAGGGCGGAAACACCATATATTTT. Translating gives CASSLEQGGNTIYF.

The chain is built from TRBV12-5 and TRBJ2-1; 10 bases map to TRBD1. This CDR3 has 15 residues. V lost 4 bases to trimming and J lost 7 bases; unmatched junction nucleotides: 7. CDR1 LGHNT and CDR2 FRNRAP come from the germline V gene. This chain's CDR3 is CASGWGTGVRNEQFF. CDR3 sequence (DNA): TGTGCTAGTGGTTGGGGGACAGGGGTAAGGAATGAGCAGTTCTTC.

This chain connects TRBV6-6 to TRBJ1-5, with D maybe TRBD1 (5 bases). Trimming took off 5 bases at V and 6 bases at J, with 14 bases between the two ends. Germline assignment: CDR1 MNHNY and CDR2 SVGAGI (reference sequence). The CDR3 has 14 amino acids. In DNA form, the CDR3 reads TGTGCCAGCAGTCGCGGGCAGGGAGGTCAGCCCCAGCATTTT. Protein: CASSRGQGGQPQHF.

The chain employs TRBV12-3 or TRBV12-4 and TRBJ2-4; 11 bases fit TRBD2. There are 12 residues in the CDR3. V gave up 10 bases and J gave up 6 bases; unmatched junction bases: 2. The CDR3 nucleotides read TGTGCCACCGGGACTAGCGGAAACATTCAGTACTTC. It codes for CATGTSGNIQYF.

V gene TRBV5-1 combines with J gene TRBJ2-2; D unclear. Germline CDR1 and CDR2: SGHRS and YFSETQ. V was cut by 0 bases and J by 6 bases, with 6 bases left in between. CDR3 length: 13 amino acids. DNA of the CDR3: TGCGCCAGCAGCTTGGATTATTCCGGGGAGCTGTTTTTT. Translation gives CASSLDYSGELFF.

The V call is TRBV19, the J call TRBJ2-7; TRBD1 aligns across 10 bases. This CDR3 region has 15 residues. V was pared by 5 bases and J by 0 bases, with 4 bases of the junction left unmatched. Germline values: CDR1 LNHDA, CDR2 SQIVND (reference sequence). Written as DNA, the CDR3 is TGTGCCAGTAGTCCGGGACAGGGGTTCTCCTACGAGCAGTACTTC. Protein product: CASSPGQGFSYEQYF.